This T cell receptor beta chain was profiled in a study of T-cell memory formation after mild COVID-19. Whole-study context: Most TCR clusters belonged to a single donor.

In regard to this clonotype: Its target is unknown.

Findings of the study overall: Contracting clones localized mainly to CM and EM when CD4+ and mainly to EMRA when CD8+.

Employing constant-segment primers, 5'RACE generated TCR alpha and TCR beta cDNA libraries bearing sample barcodes and UMIs. In TCRdb, the 5' RACE reads were re-called with MiXCR into one record per CDR3 protein. The sample yields hundreds of thousands of distinct CDR3 sequences, approximately 19% seen once. Germline lookup yields CDR1 LGHNT and CDR2 FRNRAP. V lost 2 bases and J lost 5, with 16 bases in between. This CDR3 contains 16 residues. The specimen sequenced was PBMCs or a T cell subset sorted from them (not recorded which). The chain has TRBV12-5 and TRBJ2-1; D is unclear. This TCR was recovered from a young man who had mild COVID-19 (a few samples of this study predate the infection). Cell type and time point are not known. The CDR3 bases are TGTGCTAGTGGTTTGCGGGTTAGGAACTACCACAATGAGCAGTTCTTC. Encoded protein: CASGLRVRNYHNEQFF.